Each of the 12 T cell receptor beta chains below was sequenced from the same sample in a study of blood T cell repertoires in COVID-19. Clones were sequenced by immunoSEQ multiplex PCR, and TCRdb holds only the in-frame ones, with some missing. The sample consists of about 190,000 clones, under 90% of them appearing once. The sequenced sample was peripheral blood. The origin of the receptors is a man between 60 and 75 years old with acute or convalescent COVID-19.

The rearrangement joins TRBV7-2 to TRBJ1-6, with 8 bases fitting TRBD1. CDR3 length: 13 residues. J gave up 8 bases and V 3 bases, and 0 bases lay outside the gene matches. The germline V gene encodes CDR1 SGHTA and CDR2 FQGNSA. CDR3 coding DNA: TGTGCCAGCAGCTTGGACAGGGATTCACCCCTCCACTTT. Translation: CASSLDRDSPLHF.

V usage is TRBV6-5 and J usage is TRBJ2-7; the match to TRBD1 covers 9 bases. This CDR3 is 15 amino acids long. The junction had 10 bases not matched to a gene; V was cut back by 7 bases and J by 3 bases. Germline-derived CDR1 and CDR2 are MNHEY and SVGAGI. Here the CDR3 reads CASTPNRGLYYEQYF. The CDR3 DNA reads TGTGCCAGCACCCCGAACAGGGGGCTTTACTACGAGCAGTACTTC.

This clone has a single count. The rearrangement uses TRBV12-5 and TRBJ2-1; 9 nucleotides line up with TRBD1. Germline CDR1 LGHNT, CDR2 FRNRAP. The CDR3 spans 16 residues. Losses at the gene ends were 4 bases for V and 9 bases for J; bases not matched to a gene: 13. Here the CDR3 reads CASGSPVEQGASEQFF. CDR3 coding DNA: TGTGCTAGTGGTTCCCCCGTGGAACAGGGGGCATCTGAGCAGTTCTTC.

This clone was recorded many times. The V call is TRBV7-9, the J call TRBJ2-3; 10 nucleotides agree with TRBD2. CDR1 SEHNR and CDR2 FQNEAQ come from the germline V gene (reference sequence). The CDR3 consists of 16 residues. The J segment lost 1 base and the V segment lost 11 bases, leaving 12 bases of the junction unmatched. The CDR3 sequence is CASLSGRAGGTDTQYF. CDR3 bases: TGTGCCTCCCTCAGCGGGAGGGCCGGGGGCACAGATACGCAGTATTTT.

The chain carries TRBV10-3 and TRBJ2-7; the D gene is possibly TRBD2 (5 bases). V dropped 2 bases and J dropped 7 bases, with 9 bases sitting between them. Germline CDR1 ENHRY, CDR2 SYGVKD. This CDR3 spans 12 amino acids. CDR3 in DNA: TGTGCCATCAGTGAGGTGGGGAGTGAGCAGTACTTC. It encodes CAISEVGSEQYF.

The rearrangement links TRBV10-2 to TRBJ1-2; 7 bases match TRBD1. The germline CDR1 and CDR2 sequences are WSHSY and SAAADI. The V segment lost 3 bases and the J segment 8 bases; nucleotides outside the gene matches: 9. The CDR3 consists of 14 residues. The CDR3 sequence: CASSDLTGADGYTF. The DNA for the CDR3 is TGCGCCAGCAGTGACCTTACAGGGGCGGACGGCTACACCTTC.

This clone has a count of ten or more. CDR3 amino acids: CASSLQGASYEQYF. The CDR3 DNA follows: TGTGCCAGCAGCTTACAGGGGGCGAGTTACGAGCAGTACTTC. The V and J genes are TRBV7-9 and TRBJ2-7; TRBD1 matches at 8 bases. Germline V CDR1 and CDR2: SEHNR, FQNEAQ (reference sequence). CDR3 length: 14 residues. V dropped 2 bases and J dropped 4; count of bases not matched to a gene: 4.

The genes are TRBV5-1 and TRBJ1-1; 10 bases are shared with TRBD1. The CDR3 runs to 17 residues. Trimming cost V 5 bases and J 3 bases; bases outside gene matches: 13. The germline V gene has CDR1 SGHRS and CDR2 YFSETQ. Here the CDR3 reads CASSTAGQGYGDTEAFF. The CDR3 DNA reads as TGCGCCAGCAGTACTGCGGGACAGGGGTATGGAGACACTGAAGCTTTCTTT.

This clone was seen only once. V usage is TRBV5-6 and J usage is TRBJ2-1, with 15 bases that match TRBD2. CDR1 is SGHDT, CDR2 YYEEEE, per germline. V dropped 2 bases and J dropped 7; count of bases not matched to a gene: 4. The CDR3 is 16 amino acids. The CDR3 sequence is CASSFSGTSGGNEQFF. The DNA of the CDR3 is TGTGCCAGCAGCTTCTCAGGGACTAGCGGGGGGAATGAGCAGTTCTTC.

The genes are TRBV11-3 and TRBJ2-1, with D maybe TRBD2 (5 bases). From germline, CDR1 is SGHNT and CDR2 YENEEA. V was shortened by 3 bases and J by 4 bases, with 7 bases between the two germline ends. The CDR3 is 13 amino acids. This CDR3 is CASSFGVYNEQFF. Written as DNA, the CDR3 is TGTGCCAGCAGCTTCGGGGTTTACAATGAGCAGTTCTTC.

V and J are TRBV21-1 and TRBJ2-7; TRBD2, the D gene given by the table, was not confirmed from the DNA. TRBV21-1 is given as a pseudogene. The CDR3 spans 19 residues. The chain's CDR3 is CASSKGAEVSPGGNYEQYF. CDR3 in DNA: TGTGCCAGCAGCAAAGGAGCCGAAGTGAGCCCGGGCGGGAACTACGAGCAGTACTTC.

This clone was seen more than once but under ten times. The rearrangement uses TRBV19 and TRBJ1-5, with TRBD1 matching over 7 bases. From germline, CDR1 is LNHDA and CDR2 SQIVND (reference sequence). The CDR3 totals 13 residues. Trimming at V came to 6 bases and at J to 8 bases, leaving 7 bases not matched to a gene. The CDR3 spells CASSSDREEPQHF. The CDR3 coding sequence is TGTGCCAGTAGCAGTGACAGGGAGGAGCCCCAGCATTTT.